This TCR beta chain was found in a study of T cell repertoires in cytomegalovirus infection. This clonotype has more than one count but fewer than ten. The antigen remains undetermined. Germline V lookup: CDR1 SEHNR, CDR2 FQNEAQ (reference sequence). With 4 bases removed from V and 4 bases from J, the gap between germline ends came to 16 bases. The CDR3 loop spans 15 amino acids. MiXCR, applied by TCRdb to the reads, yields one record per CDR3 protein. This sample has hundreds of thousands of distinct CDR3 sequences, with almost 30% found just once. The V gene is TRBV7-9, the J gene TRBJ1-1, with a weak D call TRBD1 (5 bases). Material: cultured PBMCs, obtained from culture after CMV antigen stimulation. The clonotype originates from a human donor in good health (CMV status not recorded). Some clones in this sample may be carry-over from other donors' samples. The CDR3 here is CASSWGGGSVTEAFF. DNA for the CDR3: TGTGCCAGCAGCTGGGGGGGGGGTTCTGTCACTGAAGCTTTCTTT. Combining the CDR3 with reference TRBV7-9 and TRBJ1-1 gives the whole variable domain DTGVSQNPRHKITKRGQNVTFRCDPISEHNRLYWYRQTLGQGPEFLTYFQNEAQLEKSRLLSDRFSAERPKGSFSTLEIQRTEQGDSAMYLCASSWGGGSVTEAFFGQGTRLTVV.